This TCR beta chain derives from a study of blood T cells in healthy people across ages (dated by TCRdb to between 2014 and 2016). About the full investigation: In model experiments, roughly one uniquely barcoded TCR beta cDNA molecule per two T cells was captured by template switching. Using deep sequencing normalized with unique cDNA molecular identifiers, the study measured how TCR beta repertoire diversity changes with age. Donors were grouped into four age groups: young (average approximately 16 years), middle-aged (39), aged (approximately 67) and long-lived (approximately 75). To avoid experimental bias, donors of different ages were randomly spread across the sequencing lanes. For two donors (one aged 18 to 29 and one aged 80 or older), the study analyzed two additional independent replicas of 1 million unique cDNA reads from the same blood draw. Study-wide findings and limitations: A strong correlation was found between observed TCR beta diversity and the percentage of naive T cells measured by flow cytometry. Conclusive comparison of naive and antigen-experienced compartments was prevented by the profiling of bulk unsorted PBMCs. As age increased, observed TCR beta diversity per million T cells dropped in a roughly linear way, and a significant reduction was already evident by age about 36. Compared with the aged group, the long-lived group had more naive CD4+ T cells, fewer expanded clones and increased TCR diversity, a pattern suggesting age selection. Estimates of total diversity based on one million sequenced T cells were considered lower bounds and underestimates. Because the CMV infection status of the donors was unknown, age-related changes in expanded clonotypes may potentially have been confounded.

To prepare the library, 5' RACE was applied. The run used an Illumina HiSeq 2500. The second PCR ran for roughly 7 to 11 cycles and used a J-beta primer mix along with a sample-barcoded 5' primer. A template-switch 5' adaptor carrying 12 random nucleotides introduced a unique molecular identifier onto each TCR beta cDNA molecule. Each sample yielded at least 2.5 million CDR3-containing paired-end reads. First-strand cDNA was synthesized from all RNA with the Mint cDNA synthesis kit, primed by a TRBC-specific oligonucleotide. Following uracil-DNA glycosylase treatment, a first 18-cycle PCR with universal primers M1SS and BC2_uni_R was performed on all cDNA. The paper's data handling went like this. Each sample was normalized by randomly selecting 1 million high-quality reads, each carrying a distinct molecular identifier. Instead of being binned into consensus sequences, reads with shared molecular identifiers were discarded. MiTCR, with a Q25 quality threshold and the strictest error-elimination algorithm, was used for CDR3 identification, clonotype clustering and error correction. A nonparametric unseen species model using Euler transformation provided a lower-bound estimate of total TCR beta diversity. TCRdb reprocessing: public reads trimmed at Q25 with fastp, clones called with MiXCR, in-frame beta chains kept. Rows with one shared CDR3 protein collapse into an entry with the most common genes and DNA. V and J calls and clone size were set by TCRdb, not the authors. Counted in this sample were approximately 790,000 distinct CDR3 sequences; about 59% of them appeared once. Together, the top ten hold approximately 30% of the sample.

Donors were a few dozen systemically healthy Caucasian individuals from Russia aged roughly 6 to 100 years. Roughly 10 milliliters of peripheral blood were drawn from each donor into EDTA-treated Vacutainer tubes. PBMCs were isolated by Ficoll-Paque density-gradient centrifugation, with at least 6 million obtained per sample. Trizol reagent was used to extract total RNA from the PBMCs, yielding at least 5.5 micrograms per sample. The percentages of naive CD45RAhigh/CD27high T cells were determined by flow cytometry on a PBMC aliquot from every donor. In the case of this clonotype: Its antigen is currently not known. Base qualities were left out, and no much larger clone turns up one base away.

From a lookup of the germline V gene (reference sequence), CDR1 and CDR2 are MNHEY and SMNVEV. The cysteine opens and the phenylalanine closes a CDR3 of 16 amino acids. Only the CDR3 part of the read is kept: 48 bases, read in frame from the first base. V is pruned by 0 bases and J by 6 bases, leaving 3 bases of the junction without a gene match. Material: blood. The receptor chain draws on TRBV27 and TRBJ2-1, with TRBD2 matching 12 junction bases. The TCR sequence derives from a man aged 25 to 40 in good health. The CDR3 protein sequence reads: CASSLSMTSGGNEQFF. The DNA sequence is TGTGCCAGCAGTTTATCGATGACTAGCGGGGGCAATGAGCAGTTCTTC.